The clone carrying this T cell receptor (beta chain) was observed many times. Antigen specificity is unknown. As the method for making TCR beta libraries, quantitative 5'-RACE with molecular barcodes was used. Each CDR3 protein is one row after TCRdb ran MiXCR on the 5' RACE reads. There are a few hundred thousand distinct CDR3 sequences in the sample; around 7.9% occur only once, and more than 13% lies in the top ten. Trimming cost V 4 bases and J 8 bases; bases outside gene matches: 10. Germline CDR1 reads SGHVS; CDR2 reads FNYEAQ. The CDR3 is made up of 15 amino acids. The sample comes from a study of CD8 T cells in ankylosing spondylitis. Overall study findings and caveats: A number of the motif variants had already been described in reactive arthritis synovial fluid and blood. Clones tied to disease were said to be significantly enriched in matched ankylosing spondylitis synovial fluid. Ankylosing spondylitis blood appeared to be characterized by a TCR beta motif of eight highly homologous variants.

The gene calls are TRBV7-6 and TRBJ2-1; 8 bases agree with TRBD2. This TCR was sampled from a male donor with ankylosing spondylitis. Sequencing was done on a sample of blood, either unsorted or a sorted T cell fraction (not recorded which). For the CDR3, the DNA is TGTGCCAGCAGCTCGGGACTAGATTTATTTGATGAGCAGTTCTTC. Its translation: CASSSGLDLFDEQFF.